Below, one T cell receptor beta chain is given with its context. Antigen specificity is unknown. This record comes from a study of T-cell reconstitution after alpha-beta-depleted transplantation in children. Whole-study findings and limits: Two months or so post-transplant, alpha-beta T cells reportedly derived from several hundred expanded graft clones. It was surviving recipient T cells and thymic progenitors that gave some patients high TCRbeta diversity at day 60. One year post-transplant, T-cell counts and diversity were largely derived from T cells produced anew.

It was with unique molecular identifiers that the TCRbeta library was prepared. TCRdb redid the calling of the PCR reads with MiXCR, one entry per CDR3 protein. The sample lists 440,000 or so distinct CDR3 sequences, around two fifths occurring once. V lost 4 bases and J lost 1, with 10 bases in between. Germline CDR1 and CDR2: LGHDT and YNNKEL (reference sequence). This CDR3 spans 15 amino acids. The TCR sequence derives from a girl aged 2 to 10 with aplastic anemia, due to receive a stem cell transplant. Sample: PBMCs, taken before TCRalphabeta/CD19-depleted stem cell transplant. The genes are TRBV3-1 and TRBJ2-2; weak D call: TRBD2 (6 bases). DNA for the CDR3: TGTGCCAGCAGCCCCGGCGGGGTGAACACCGGGGAGCTGTTTTTT. Translation: CASSPGGVNTGELFF.